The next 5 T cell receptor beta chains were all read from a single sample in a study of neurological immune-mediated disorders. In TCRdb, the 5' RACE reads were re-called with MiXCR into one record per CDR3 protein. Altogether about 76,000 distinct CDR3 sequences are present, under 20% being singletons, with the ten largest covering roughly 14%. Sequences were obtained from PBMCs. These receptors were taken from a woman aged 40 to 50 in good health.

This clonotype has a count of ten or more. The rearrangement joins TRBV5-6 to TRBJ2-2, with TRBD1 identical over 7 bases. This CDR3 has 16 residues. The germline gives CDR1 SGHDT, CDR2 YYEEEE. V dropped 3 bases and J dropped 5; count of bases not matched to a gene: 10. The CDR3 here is CASSSAGTVQTGELFF. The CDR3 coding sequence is TGTGCCAGCAGCTCAGCCGGGACAGTACAGACCGGGGAGCTGTTTTTT. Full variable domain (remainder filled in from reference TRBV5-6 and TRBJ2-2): DAGVTQSPTHLIKTRGQQVTLRCSPKSGHDTVSWYQQALGQGPQFIFQYYEEEERQRGNFPDRFSGHQFPNYSSELNVNALLLGDSALYLCASSSAGTVQTGELFFGEGSRLTVL.

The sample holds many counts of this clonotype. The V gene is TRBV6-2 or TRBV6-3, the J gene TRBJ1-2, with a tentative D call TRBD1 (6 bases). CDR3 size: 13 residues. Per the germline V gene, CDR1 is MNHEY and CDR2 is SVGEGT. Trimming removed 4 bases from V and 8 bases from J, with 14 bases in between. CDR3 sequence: CASSSPQGRGYTF. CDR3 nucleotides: TGTGCCAGCAGTTCCCCCCAGGGGCGAGGCTACACCTTC.

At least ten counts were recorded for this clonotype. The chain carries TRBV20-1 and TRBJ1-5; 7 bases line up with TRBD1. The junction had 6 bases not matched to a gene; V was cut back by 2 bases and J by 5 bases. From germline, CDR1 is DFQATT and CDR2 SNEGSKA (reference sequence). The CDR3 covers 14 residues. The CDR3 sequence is CSARPRDSHQPQHF. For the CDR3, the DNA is TGCAGTGCTAGACCTCGGGACAGCCATCAGCCCCAGCATTTT.

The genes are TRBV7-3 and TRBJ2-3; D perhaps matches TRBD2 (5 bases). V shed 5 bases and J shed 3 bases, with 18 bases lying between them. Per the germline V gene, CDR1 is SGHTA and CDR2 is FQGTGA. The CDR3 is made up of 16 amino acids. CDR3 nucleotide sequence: TGTGCCAGCAGCAAACGGACTGGCAGATCGACAGATACGCAGTATTTT. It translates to CASSKRTGRSTDTQYF.

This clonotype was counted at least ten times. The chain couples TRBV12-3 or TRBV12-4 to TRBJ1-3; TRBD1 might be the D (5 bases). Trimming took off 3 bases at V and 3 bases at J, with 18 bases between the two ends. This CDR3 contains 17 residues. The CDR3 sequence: CASSFLPGIRGGNTIYF. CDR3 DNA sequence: TGTGCCAGCAGTTTTCTCCCAGGGATACGAGGTGGAAACACCATATATTTT.